These 23 T cell receptor beta chains were all obtained from the same sample, sequenced in a study of identical twins. TCRdb ran MiXCR on the 5' RACE reads and lists one entry per CDR3 protein. Among around 220,000 distinct CDR3 sequences listed, about 10% were seen once. Sequenced material: memory T cells sorted from blood. These receptor sequences come from a man between 45 and 60 years old in good health.

There are a few counts of this clonotype. The chain carries TRBV20-1 and TRBJ2-5, with unresolved D. Germline V lookup: CDR1 DFQATT, CDR2 SNEGSKA (reference sequence). V gave up 2 bases and J gave up 1 base, with 20 bases separating them. CDR3 size: 17 residues. CDR3 residues: CSARRVRDERSQETQYF. In DNA form, the CDR3 reads TGCAGTGCTAGAAGGGTCCGTGACGAGCGCTCCCAAGAGACCCAGTACTTC.

There are many counts of this clonotype. The gene calls are TRBV27 and TRBJ2-7; D is unclear. V shed 6 bases and J shed 4 bases, with 10 bases lying between them. Germline CDR1 MNHEY, CDR2 SMNVEV (reference sequence). CDR3 length: 12 residues. CDR3 in DNA: TGTGCCAGCAGATCCGGCCTTTACGAGCAGTACTTC. The encoded protein is CASRSGLYEQYF.

At least ten counts were recorded for this clonotype. This chain connects TRBV5-1 to TRBJ2-2; no definite D call. The V end lost 6 bases, the J end lost 6 bases, and 12 bases lay between the germline ends. CDR1 is SGHRS and CDR2 is YFSETQ in the germline V gene. The CDR3 totals 13 residues. This CDR3 is CASTQRGAGELFF. The CDR3 DNA reads as TGCGCCAGCACACAGAGAGGAGCCGGGGAGCTGTTTTTT.

This clonotype showed up many times. The chain combines TRBV2 with TRBJ2-2, with D maybe TRBD2 (7 bases). The CDR3 is 15 amino acids. Trimming removed 5 bases at V and 4 bases at J, with 14 bases between. CDR1 SNHLY and CDR2 FYNNEI come from the germline V gene. The chain's CDR3 is CASSTGGASTGELFF. The CDR3 bases are TGTGCCAGCAGTACGGGGGGCGCGAGCACCGGGGAGCTGTTTTTT.

This clonotype was counted between two and nine times. The V call is TRBV20-1, the J call TRBJ2-3; possible D gene TRBD2, 6 bases. In germline, CDR1 is DFQATT, CDR2 SNEGSKA (reference sequence). CDR3 size: 15 residues. Trimming removed 4 bases from V and 4 bases from J, with 18 bases in between. The CDR3 bases are TGCAGTGCTAAAGCGGGCACTGCTGGCGCAGATACGCAGTATTTT. Translation gives CSAKAGTAGADTQYF.

This clonotype appeared a few times. The gene calls are TRBV11-2 and TRBJ2-7; tentatively, D is TRBD2 (7 bases). The CDR3 covers 14 residues. Trimming took 6 bases from V and 1 from J, leaving 13 bases between them. Germline V gene data show CDR1 as SGHAT and CDR2 as FQNNGV. As DNA, the CDR3 is TGTGCCAGCAGGCACGGGGGGCGATCCTACGAGCAGTACTTC. Translating it yields CASRHGGRSYEQYF.

This chain connects TRBV20-1 to TRBJ2-5, with 10 bases that match TRBD2. The germline gives CDR1 DFQATT, CDR2 SNEGSKA (reference sequence). The CDR3 runs to 15 residues. Trimming at V came to 2 bases and at J to 5 bases, leaving 8 bases not matched to a gene. Here the CDR3 reads CSARPSGSPGETQYF. The CDR3 nucleotides read TGCAGTGCTAGACCTAGCGGGAGTCCCGGGGAGACCCAGTACTTC.

This clonotype has ten or more counts. The rearrangement uses TRBV3-1 and TRBJ1-6, with D possibly being TRBD1 (6 bases). Germline CDR1 LGHDT, CDR2 YNNKEL (reference sequence). Deletions cut 5 bases from V and 4 bases from J, with 9 bases between. The CDR3 is made up of 14 amino acids. This chain's CDR3 is CASSEGEYNSPLHF. The CDR3 bases are TGTGCCAGCAGCGAGGGGGAGTATAATTCACCCCTCCACTTT.

Ten or more counts support this clonotype. V and J are TRBV28 and TRBJ2-5, with D possibly being TRBD1 (6 bases). This CDR3 contains 14 residues. Germline V CDR1 and CDR2: MDHEN, SYDVKM. V dropped 6 bases and J dropped 4 bases, with 15 bases sitting between them. CDR3: CASRAGVLGETQYF. CDR3 coding DNA: TGTGCCAGCAGGGCAGGGGTACTGGGAGAGACCCAGTACTTC.

A few counts support this clonotype. The chain is built from TRBV28 and TRBJ1-5; TRBD1 matches at 9 bases. CDR3 size: 15 residues. V shed 5 bases, J shed 4 bases, and the junction held 6 bases outside the gene matches. CDR1 and CDR2 from the germline V gene are MDHEN and SYDVKM. The CDR3 coding sequence is TGTGCCAGCAGTCCTCCGGGACAGGGAAATCAGCCCCAGCATTTT. Translated, it gives CASSPPGQGNQPQHF.

This clonotype was observed many times. The V and J genes are TRBV20-1 and TRBJ1-1, with a weak D call TRBD1 (5 bases). Trimming stripped 5 bases from V and 8 bases from J, with 21 bases between. The CDR3 spans 14 residues. Germline CDR1 and CDR2: DFQATT and SNEGSKA (reference sequence). In DNA, the CDR3 is TGCAGTGCTCGCTCCGGGACTCATCAGTTAGAAGCTTTCTTT. This sequence encodes CSARSGTHQLEAFF.

This clonotype was detected only a few times. The chain carries TRBV6-2 or TRBV6-3 and TRBJ2-7; TRBD2 aligns across 7 bases. Germline CDR1 reads MNHEY; CDR2 reads SVGEGT. Trimming at V came to 6 bases and at J to 3 bases, leaving 11 bases not matched to a gene. This CDR3 is 15 amino acids long. CDR3 sequence: CASRDSRDYRYEQYF. The CDR3 DNA follows: TGTGCCAGCAGGGACTCCCGGGACTACCGCTACGAGCAGTACTTC.

This clonotype was seen at least ten times. This sequence joins TRBV19 and TRBJ1-5; no clear D gene. V was pared by 4 bases and J by 6 bases, with 16 bases between. Germline assignment: CDR1 LNHDA and CDR2 SQIVND (reference sequence). CDR3 length: 15 residues. The DNA for the CDR3 is TGTGCCAGTAGTACAAAAGTACAATCGGTTCAGCCCCAGCATTTT. Protein sequence: CASSTKVQSVQPQHF.

V and J are TRBV2 and TRBJ2-5; TRBD1 might be the D (5 bases). Germline values: CDR1 SNHLY, CDR2 FYNNEI. V lost 7 bases to trimming and J lost 9 bases, with 24 bases between them. The CDR3 consists of 15 residues. The CDR3 spells CASTDSNLSRGAQYF. The CDR3 DNA reads TGTGCCAGCACCGACAGCAATTTATCTCGAGGTGCCCAGTACTTC.

This clonotype occurred a few times. V is TRBV28 and J is TRBJ1-1; D gene unclear. Trimming pared 4 bases from V and 2 bases from J, leaving 11 bases between. The CDR3 runs 14 residues. Germline V lookup: CDR1 MDHEN, CDR2 SYDVKM. CDR3: CASSSGVYNTEAFF. The CDR3 DNA reads as TGTGCCAGCAGTTCGGGTGTCTATAACACTGAAGCTTTCTTT.

This clonotype showed up many times. The rearrangement uses TRBV4-2 and TRBJ1-1; D not certain. Between the trimmed V and J ends, which lost 0 bases and 4 bases, there was a span of 12 bases. Looked up from germline, CDR1 is LGHNA and CDR2 is YNFKEQ. This CDR3 has 15 amino acids. CDR3 in amino acids: CASSQEALLGTEAFF. CDR3 coding DNA: TGTGCCAGCAGCCAAGAGGCGCTTCTGGGCACTGAAGCTTTCTTT.

The V gene is TRBV30, the J gene TRBJ1-3; the D is unclear. V shed 0 bases and J shed 1 base, with 13 bases lying between them. This CDR3 contains 16 residues. Germline assignment: CDR1 GTSNPN and CDR2 SVGIG (reference sequence). The CDR3 is CAWSVQRRWSGNTIYF. CDR3 sequence (DNA): TGTGCCTGGAGTGTACAGCGGAGGTGGTCTGGAAACACCATATATTTT.

This clonotype was seen at least ten times. The chain recombines TRBV4-3 with TRBJ2-1, with D perhaps given as TRBD1 or TRBD2 (5 bases each). Germline-derived CDR1 and CDR2 are LGHNA and YSLEER. This CDR3 spans 14 amino acids. Trimming stripped 4 bases from V and 8 bases from J, with 15 bases between. The CDR3 nucleotides read TGCGCCAGCAGCCTGGGGACCGTCATGGATGAGCAGTTCTTC. As protein: CASSLGTVMDEQFF.

This clonotype was detected a few times. This sequence joins TRBV11-2 and TRBJ1-5, with D unresolved. The V end lost 5 bases, the J end lost 0 bases, and 5 bases lay between the germline ends. The CDR3 runs 13 residues. The V gene's germline CDR1 is SGHAT and CDR2 FQNNGV. DNA of the CDR3: TGTGCCAGCAGCCTTCATAGCAATCAGCCCCAGCATTTT. Protein sequence: CASSLHSNQPQHF.

With regard to this clonotype: One junction end does not reproduce the germline sequence, and a read error may be involved. The genes are TRBV5-1 and TRBJ2-7; D not certain. Germline V CDR1 and CDR2: SGHRS, YFSETQ. The CDR3 is 15 amino acids. For the CDR3, the DNA is TGCGCCAGCAGCTTGGTTGGCGGAAACGAATACGAGCAGTCCTTC. It specifies CASSLVGGNEYEQSF.

The V and J genes are TRBV7-3 and TRBJ2-1; D call uncertain. The CDR3 runs to 13 residues. Germline-derived CDR1 and CDR2 are SGHTA and FQGTGA. The V gene lost 5 bases and the J gene lost 6 bases, with 11 bases spanning the gap. CDR3 nucleotide sequence: TGTGCCAGCAGCCAGGTGGGCAGCAATGAGCAGTTCTTC. Amino acids: CASSQVGSNEQFF.

This clonotype was observed many times. This chain connects TRBV20-1 to TRBJ2-2, with TRBD1 identical over 7 bases. Unmatched junction bases numbered 11, after V lost 5 bases and J lost 5 bases. The CDR3 covers 15 residues. Germline V gene lookup returns CDR1 DFQATT and CDR2 SNEGSKA (reference sequence). This CDR3 is CSAGLQGIQTGELFF. The DNA of the CDR3 is TGCAGTGCTGGCCTACAGGGGATTCAAACCGGGGAGCTGTTTTTT.

This clonotype was seen at least ten times. V gene TRBV28 combines with J gene TRBJ1-1, with 10 nucleotides matching TRBD1. From germline, CDR1 is MDHEN and CDR2 SYDVKM. The CDR3 is made up of 15 amino acids. The trim removed 7 bases at V and 11 bases at J, leaving 16 bases unmatched. The CDR3 loop is CASKLIVTGTGDAFF. CDR3 in DNA: TGTGCCAGCAAATTAATAGTGACCGGGACAGGGGACGCTTTCTTT.